The entry below describes one T cell receptor (beta chain). This record belongs to a study of blood T cell repertoires in COVID-19. Study as a whole: There were acute and convalescent COVID-19 samples, and they came from the United States, Italy and Spain. T cells, B-cell-depleted T cells, or PBMCs supplied cDNA or gDNA.

In the study's own analysis: Estimates of nucleated cell counts were drawn from the amplification of reference gene primers. The method was immunoSEQ multiplex PCR; TCRdb's version includes in-frame clones alone and lacks a portion of them. V, J and clone size are taken as reported in that table, and D and trimming were inferred from the DNA itself. The table records approximately 200,000 clones, approximately 78% of them present only once. Germline CDR1 is SGHTA and CDR2 is FQGNSA. The V and J ends lost 3 bases and 2 bases respectively, with 14 bases between them. This CDR3 is 15 amino acids long. The sequencing sample was made of peripheral blood. The chain combines TRBV7-2 with TRBJ2-7; TRBD2 is a possible D gene (7 bases). The receptor comes from a woman of 80 years or more with COVID-19, enrolled during active disease. CDR3: CASSLGGLSAYEQYF. The CDR3 region has the DNA TGTGCCAGCAGCTTGGGGGGGCTGAGCGCCTACGAGCAGTACTTC.